Below, 8 T cell receptor beta chains from the same sample are listed, as sequenced in a study of vaccination and CD4 T cells after COVID-19. These TCRs' antigens remain unknown. Cultured CD4+ T-cell DNA underwent Oncomine TCR Beta short-read sequencing. TCRdb used MiXCR to reprocess the PCR reads, holding one entry per CDR3 protein. Altogether 18,000 or so distinct CDR3 sequences are present, around 46% being singletons, with the ten largest covering about 4%. Indicated treatment: approximately nine-day PBMC culture with coronavirus spike peptide pools or control peptides (ViraFEST assay). The sequencing here drew on CD4+ T cells from blood, cultured in vitro, taken before SARS-CoV-2 vaccination. The receptors were gathered from a human donor who had recovered from COVID-19.

This chain joins TRBV19 and TRBJ2-3; the D gene is possibly TRBD1 (6 bases). The ends were cut back, 4 bases at V and 2 bases at J, with 10 bases in the middle. CDR1 and CDR2 from the germline V gene are LNHDA and SQIVND (reference sequence). This CDR3 spans 14 amino acids. The CDR3 reads CASSTTGTTDTQYF. Written as DNA, the CDR3 is TGTGCCAGTAGTACGACAGGCACCACAGATACGCAGTATTTT.

The V and J genes are TRBV11-3 and TRBJ2-5, with TRBD1 identical over 7 bases. Germline-derived CDR1 and CDR2 are SGHNT and YENEEA. V was pared by 5 bases and J by 2 bases, with 14 bases of the junction left unmatched. CDR3 length: 17 residues. The CDR3 DNA reads TGTGCCAGCAGCGCATACAGGGGCCCTGATTGGCAAGAGACCCAGTACTTC. Amino acids: CASSAYRGPDWQETQYF.

The V gene is TRBV5-4, the J gene TRBJ2-7; weak D call: TRBD2 (6 bases). V shed 4 bases and J shed 4 bases, with 18 bases lying between them. From germline, CDR1 is SGHNT and CDR2 YYREEE (reference sequence). This CDR3 spans 15 amino acids. CDR3 DNA: TGTGCCAGCAGCGGCCCCGGGGGTCTCCAATACGAGCAGTACTTC. It is translated as CASSGPGGLQYEQYF.

V and J are TRBV6-5 and TRBJ1-3, with 12 positions matching TRBD1. Germline-derived CDR1 and CDR2 are MNHEY and SVGAGI. V lost 2 bases to trimming and J lost 3 bases; unmatched junction nucleotides: 5. The CDR3 runs 17 residues. CDR3 bases: TGTGCCAGCAGTTACGGGACAGGGGGCGGCTATGGAAACACCATATATTTT. This translates into CASSYGTGGGYGNTIYF.

V is TRBV11-3 and J is TRBJ2-5, with unresolved D. CDR3 length: 12 residues. Germline V gene data show CDR1 as SGHNT and CDR2 as YENEEA. V was pared by 2 bases and J by 5 bases, with 6 bases between. CDR3 residues: CASSLSGETQYF. For the CDR3, the DNA is TGTGCCAGCAGCTTATCCGGCGAGACCCAGTACTTC.

This clonotype turned up a few times. The chain carries TRBV19 and TRBJ1-5, with no clear D. V was pared by 3 bases and J by 5 bases, with 5 bases between. Germline V gives CDR1 LNHDA, CDR2 SQIVND (reference sequence). The CDR3 consists of 12 residues. DNA for the CDR3: TGTGCCAGTAGTATCCCGTATCAGCCCCAGCATTTT. Encoded protein: CASSIPYQPQHF. The variable domain in full, completed from reference TRBV19 and TRBJ1-5, reads DGGITQSPKYLFRKEGQNVTLSCEQNLNHDAMYWYRQDPGQGLRLIYYSQIVNDFQKGDIAEGYSVSREKKESFPLTVTSAQKNPTAFYLCASSIPYQPQHFGDGTRLSIL.

V and J are TRBV5-1 and TRBJ2-3; D call uncertain. Germline assignment: CDR1 SGHRS and CDR2 YFSETQ. Between the trimmed V and J ends, which lost 4 bases and 6 bases, there was a span of 12 bases. The CDR3 covers 13 residues. CDR3 loop: CASSTNERDTQYF. CDR3 sequence (DNA): TGCGCCAGCAGCACCAACGAACGGGATACGCAGTATTTT.

The chain has TRBV27 and TRBJ1-6, with 7 bases identical to TRBD1. This CDR3 contains 15 residues. Germline loops: CDR1 MNHEY, CDR2 SMNVEV (reference sequence). V was pared by 6 bases and J by 8 bases, with 10 bases of the junction left unmatched. CDR3 nucleotides: TGTGCCAGCAGGCTGACAGGGACGGCCCATTCACCCCTCCACTTT. Protein sequence: CASRLTGTAHSPLHF.